This TCR beta chain was sequenced for a study of CXCR3-negative and CXCR3-positive naive CD8 T cells. Points on this clonotype: Its target is not known.

This CDR3 spans 14 amino acids. Germline V gives CDR1 SQVTM, CDR2 ANQGSEA. Naivety in CD8+ T cells corresponded to a CD45RO-CCR7+CD27+CD95- phenotype. Researchers prepared the TRB cDNA libraries using 5' RACE with UMI labels. TCRdb reworked the 5' RACE reads into one entry per CDR3 protein, no DNA. The table for this sample gives roughly 100,000 distinct CDR3 sequences. Study results and caveats: CXCR3 expression dropped partially after cryopreservation, and most assays relied on fresh PBMCs. Memory CD8+ cells showed much lower diversity, while both naive subsets displayed comparably high diversity. TRB CDR3 properties served as the basis for inferring TCR strength, and surface CD5 was comparable between naive subsets.

Input material: naive CXCR3- CD8+ T cells from blood. Subset meaning: CD45RO-CCR7+CD27+CD95- naive CD8+ T cells lacking CXCR3 (TNR3-). V gene TRBV29-1 combines with J gene TRBJ2-1; TCRdb's assignment of TRBD2 cannot be checked, as there is no DNA. This clonotype originated in a human donor in good health. Some clones in this sample may be carry-over from other donors' samples. The CDR3 here is CSYTSGTSANEQFF.